This T cell receptor beta chain was retrieved from a study of blood T cell repertoires in COVID-19. Authors' data handling: Quantification of nucleated cells was approximated via reference gene primer amplification. Data came from immunoSEQ multiplex PCR; TCRdb stores just in-frame clones and leaves some out. The DNA was the basis for D and trimming; V, J and clone size are from that table. This table holds fewer than 250,000 clones, about 90% found once. This CDR3 region has 19 residues. In germline, CDR1 is SGDLS, CDR2 YYNGEE. Trimming left V 0 bases short and J 0 bases short, with 19 bases between.

V and J are TRBV9 and TRBJ2-1; D remains unclear. This sequence was found in a man aged 60 to 75 with COVID-19, enrolled during active disease. The source material was peripheral blood. This CDR3 reads CASSVVDSDLSLSYNEQFF. The CDR3 nucleotides are TGTGCCAGCAGCGTAGTTGACTCCGACTTGTCTCTCTCCTACAATGAGCAGTTCTTC.